This is a list of T cell receptor beta chains from one sample in a study of blood T cell repertoires in COVID-19. The data were produced by immunoSEQ multiplex PCR, yet TCRdb's version contains in-frame clones alone and is incomplete. In the table there are 200,000 to 250,000 clones, 80% to 85% of which are singletons. Sequencing used peripheral blood. These TCRs come from a woman aged 70 to 79 with COVID-19, enrolled during active disease. Each CDR3 is given with its conserved first and last residue. D genes are given only for firm matches.

j_call v_call d_call cdr3_aa cdr3_nt
TRBJ2-2 TRBV7-6 . CASSPTGNTGELFF TGTGCCAGCAGCCCGACGGGGAACACCGGGGAGCTGTTTTTT
TRBJ1-1 TRBV9 . CASSVVGSQANSEAFF TGTGCCAGCAGCGTAGTTGGTTCGCAGGCCAACTCTGAAGCTTTCTTT
TRBJ2-2 TRBV7-7 . CASSPLRGQNTGELFF TGTGCCAGCAGCCCGCTACGGGGACAGAACACCGGGGAGCTGTTTTTT
TRBJ2-7 TRBV5-8 TRBD1 CASSLGQGLHEQYF TGTGCCAGCAGCTTAGGACAGGGTCTTCACGAGCAGTACTTC
TRBJ1-2 TRBV5-1 TRBD1 CASSPGQGHGYTF TGCGCCAGCAGCCCGGGACAGGGTCATGGCTACACCTTC
TRBJ2-2 TRBV7-9 TRBD2 CASSLVQGGTGELFF TGTGCCAGCAGCTTAGTCCAGGGAGGGACCGGGGAGCTGTTTTTT
TRBJ2-6 TRBV5-6 . CASSLRLNSGANVLTF TGTGCCAGCAGCTTGAGACTGAACTCTGGGGCCAACGTCCTGACTTTC
TRBJ1-6 TRBV3-1/TRBV3-2 TRBD1 CASSQGQRSPLHF TGTGCCAGCAGCCAGGGACAGAGGTCACCCCTCCACTTT
TRBJ1-4 TRBV5-4 . CASSLIQGSGEKLFF TGTGCCAGCAGCCTTATTCAGGGGTCTGGGGAAAAACTGTTTTTT
TRBJ2-7 TRBV7-8 . CASSLAPYEQYF TGTGCCAGCAGCCTGGCACCCTACGAGCAGTACTTC
TRBJ2-1 TRBV2 TRBD2 CASQVGGSAGNEQFF TGTGCCTCACAGGTCGGGGGGAGTGCGGGGAATGAGCAGTTCTTC
TRBJ2-2 TRBV2 . CASSEDRGGRTGELFF TGTGCCAGCAGTGAAGACAGGGGGGGAAGGACCGGGGAGCTGTTTTTT
TRBJ2-4 TRBV6-1 . CASSEREDSIKLAKNIQYF TGTGCCAGCAGTGAACGAGAGGACTCGATCAAACTAGCCAAAAACATTCAGTACTTC